This entry lists 2 T cell receptor beta chains sequenced from one sample in a study of T cell repertoires in cytomegalovirus infection. TCRdb ran MiXCR on the reads and lists one entry per CDR3 protein. This table holds about 740,000 distinct CDR3 sequences, roughly 36% found once. Specimen: PBMCs. All receptors derive from a human donor in good health (CMV status not recorded). Some clones in this sample may be carry-over from other donors' samples.

The V and J genes are TRBV2 and TRBJ2-1; D not certain. The CDR3 has 13 amino acids. From germline, CDR1 is SNHLY and CDR2 FYNNEI. V was pared by 11 bases and J by 2 bases, with 13 bases between. For the CDR3, the DNA is TGTGCCTTTGCACAAGCGCCCTACAATGAGCAGTTCTTC. It encodes CAFAQAPYNEQFF.

J is TRBJ2-3 and V is TRBV27; D gene ambiguous. Looked up from germline, CDR1 is MNHEY and CDR2 is SMNVEV (reference sequence). V was clipped by 2 bases and J by 0 bases, with 9 bases between them. This CDR3 region has 15 residues. The CDR3 DNA is TGTGCCAGCAGTTTAGGGTTCTCTAGCACAGATACGCAGTATTTT. This gives the protein CASSLGFSSTDTQYF.